The rows below give T cell receptor beta chains drawn from one sample of a study of cytomegalovirus exposure and HLA in healthy donors. The table came from immunoSEQ multiplex PCR; TCRdb's copy has only in-frame clones and leaves some out. The sample holds over 80,000 clones, roughly 79% seen once. Sequencing was carried out using PBMCs. Every receptor here comes from a woman in her 70s in good health and CMV-seropositive. Both conserved end residues are part of each CDR3. The D gene is left open where the match is weak. The size entry is marked missing in some rows and otherwise reads once, few, many or a size class.

CASRDEVLNDSPLHF TGTGCCAGCAGGGATGAGGTCTTAAACGATTCACCCCTCCACTTT - TRBJ1-6 TRBV9 -
CASSFSGAGNEQFF TGTGCCAGCAGCTTTAGCGGGGCGGGCAATGAGCAGTTCTTC - TRBJ2-1 TRBV11-3 TRBD2
CASSFRTGGNQPQHF TGTGCCAGCAGCTTTAGGACAGGGGGCAATCAGCCCCAGCATTTT - TRBJ1-5 TRBV6-6 TRBD1
CASSQGTGPTEAFF TGTGCCAGCAGCCAGGGGACAGGGCCCACTGAAGCTTTCTTT - TRBJ1-1 TRBV11-2 TRBD1
CASSQTGGAYNEQFF TGTGCCAGCAGCCAGACGGGGGGCGCCTACAATGAGCAGTTCTTC - TRBJ2-1 TRBV7-8 -
CASSPLAGLVDEQFF TGTGCCAGCAGTCCCCTAGCGGGGCTCGTCGATGAGCAGTTCTTC - TRBJ2-1 TRBV6-4 TRBD2
CASMGGKLFF TGTGCCAGCATGGGGGGAAAACTGTTTTTT few TRBJ1-4 TRBV6-1 -
CASSPLGTGGQPQHF TGTGCCAGCTCACCACTCGGGACAGGGGGTCAGCCCCAGCATTTT - TRBJ1-5 TRBV18 TRBD1
CASRANPGTSVVDNEQFF TGTGCCAGCAGGGCCAATCCCGGGACTAGCGTTGTGGACAATGAGCAGTTCTTC few TRBJ2-1 TRBV7-9 TRBD2
CASRRTGQETQYF TGTGCCAGCAGAAGGACAGGACAAGAGACCCAGTACTTC - TRBJ2-5 TRBV28 TRBD1
CSARDLEAFF TGCAGTGCACGGGACTTGGAAGCTTTCTTT - TRBJ1-1 TRBV20-1 -
CASSPAGVTDTQYF TGCGCCAGCAGCCCGGCGGGGGTCACAGATACGCAGTATTTT - TRBJ2-3 TRBV5-1 TRBD2
CASSRDSYEQYF TGTGCCAGCAGCCGAGACAGTTACGAGCAGTACTTC - TRBJ2-7 TRBV5-5 -
CASSYGQGLYF TGTGCCAGCAGCTATGGACAGGGTCTGTACTTC - TRBJ2-5 TRBV5-6 TRBD1
CASSFTGANTGELFF TGCGCCAGCAGCTTCACAGGGGCCAACACCGGGGAGCTGTTTTTT - TRBJ2-2 TRBV5-1 TRBD1
CASSPPSGRWQFF TGTGCCAGCTCACCGCCTAGCGGGAGGTGGCAGTTCTTC - TRBJ2-1 TRBV18 TRBD2
CASKYGARVEKLFF TGTGCCAGCAAGTATGGGGCGCGTGTGGAAAAACTGTTTTTT - TRBJ1-4 TRBV2 -
CASETGVNYGYTF TGTGCCAGCGAGACAGGGGTAAACTATGGCTACACCTTC - TRBJ1-2 TRBV28 TRBD1
CASSLFPETTDTQYF TGCGCCAGCAGCTTGTTCCCGGAGACCACAGATACGCAGTATTTT - TRBJ2-3 TRBV5-1 -
CASRKEFQSDTIYF TGTGCCAGCAGAAAGGAGTTCCAATCGGACACCATATATTTT - TRBJ1-3 TRBV6-5 -
CASSSQGMTNEKLFF TGTGCCAGCAGTTCACAGGGGATGACTAATGAAAAACTGTTTTTT - TRBJ1-4 TRBV6-6 TRBD1
CATNRGSTYEQYF TGTGCCACAAACAGGGGGTCCACCTACGAGCAGTACTTC - TRBJ2-7 TRBV6-4 TRBD1
CASWTGGKETQYF TGTGCCAGCTGGACAGGGGGCAAAGAGACCCAGTACTTC - TRBJ2-5 TRBV5-5 TRBD1
CASRITGTGHEQYF TGTGCCAGCAGAATAACCGGGACTGGCCACGAGCAGTACTTC - TRBJ2-7 TRBV28 -
CASSIQGLADNEQFF TGTGCCAGTAGTATCCAGGGACTAGCGGACAATGAGCAGTTCTTC - TRBJ2-1 TRBV19 TRBD2
CASSRDRVSYNEQFF TGTGCCAGCAGTAGGGACAGGGTGAGCTACAATGAGCAGTTCTTC - TRBJ2-1 TRBV6-1 TRBD1
CASSFSGTNTGELFF TGTGCCAGCAGCTTTAGCGGGACGAACACCGGGGAGCTGTTTTTT - TRBJ2-2 TRBV7-9 TRBD2
CASSETWAGTSGLHNEQFF TGCGCCAGCAGTGAGACCTGGGCGGGGACTAGCGGGCTTCACAATGAGCAGTTCTTC few TRBJ2-1 TRBV5-1 TRBD2
CATSDRGHGYTF TGTGCCACATCAGACAGGGGCCATGGCTACACCTTC - TRBJ1-2 TRBV6-6 TRBD1
CASSLEGSNSYNEQFF TGTGCCAGCAGCTTAGAGGGGTCTAACTCCTACAATGAGCAGTTCTTC - TRBJ2-1 TRBV7-2 -
CASSSQLAGNTGELFF TGTGCCAGCAGCTCCCAACTAGCGGGGAACACCGGGGAGCTGTTTTTT - TRBJ2-2 TRBV7-9 TRBD2
CASKPAAARYEQYF TGTGCCAGCAAGCCCGCGGCAGCACGCTACGAGCAGTACTTC - TRBJ2-7 TRBV2 -
CASSLPSGGREETQYF TGTGCCAGCAGCCTCCCTAGCGGGGGGCGGGAAGAGACCCAGTACTTC - TRBJ2-5 TRBV7-9 TRBD2
CASSPGGDYGYTF TGTGCCAGCTCACCAGGGGGCGACTATGGCTACACCTTC - TRBJ1-2 TRBV18 -
CSSSLGLGTETQYF TGTTCCAGCAGCTTAGGTTTGGGGACTGAGACCCAGTACTTC - TRBJ2-5 TRBV7-9 -
CSVGRQGAWDGYTF TGCAGCGTCGGGAGACAGGGGGCTTGGGATGGCTACACCTTC - TRBJ1-2 TRBV29-1 TRBD1
CADKTGLLGEKLFF TGTGCCGACAAGACAGGGCTTTTAGGTGAAAAACTGTTTTTT - TRBJ1-4 TRBV2 TRBD1
CASSLWAAGEAKNIQYF TGTGCCAGCAGTTTATGGGCCGCGGGAGAGGCCAAAAACATTCAGTACTTC - TRBJ2-4 TRBV28 TRBD2
CASSHGGTADTDTQYF TGCGCCAGCAGCCATGGCGGGACAGCGGACACAGATACGCAGTATTTT few TRBJ2-3 TRBV4-3 -
CASSFSPGQGGDTQYF TGTGCCAGCAGTTTTTCCCCGGGACAGGGGGGAGATACGCAGTATTTT - TRBJ2-3 TRBV27 TRBD1
CASSMRKAGAEKLFF TGTGCCAGTAGTATGAGGAAGGCAGGGGCTGAAAAACTGTTTTTT - TRBJ1-4 TRBV19 -
CASSPGLAGGTDTQYF TGCGCCAGCAGCCCCGGACTAGCGGGGGGCACAGATACGCAGTATTTT few TRBJ2-3 TRBV5-1 TRBD2
CASSLQGNTGELFF TGTGCCAGCAGCCTACAGGGGAACACCGGGGAGCTGTTTTTT - TRBJ2-2 TRBV7-3 -
CAWRAGTYEQYF TGTGCCTGGAGAGCGGGAACCTACGAGCAGTACTTC - TRBJ2-7 TRBV30 TRBD2
CASSQTYRGGYTF TGTGCCAGCAGCCAAACCTACAGGGGTGGCTACACCTTC - TRBJ1-2 TRBV14 TRBD1